Listed below are T cell receptor beta chains from one sample, sequenced in a study of cytomegalovirus exposure and HLA in healthy donors. Profiling relied on immunoSEQ multiplex PCR, and the TCRdb table lists in-frame clones only, not all of them. Of 130,000 or so clones listed, about 90% are singletons. The material sequenced was PBMCs. The origin of the receptors is a woman in her thirties in good health and CMV-seropositive. CDR3s include the opening cysteine and the closing phenylalanine or tryptophan. Each record gives: CDR3 DNA, CDR3 protein, clone size, V gene, J gene, D gene, CDR3 length. The D gene is left open where the match is weak. The size field is filled for only some rows; it gives once, few, many or a size class.

CDR3nt: TGTGCCAGCAGGTCCGGGGAGACCCAGTACTTC; CDR3aa: CASRSGETQYF; abundance: .; v_gene: TRBV6-6; j_gene: TRBJ2-5; d_gene: .; len: 11
CDR3nt: TGTGCCAGCGGCGCCCCGGCGGGGACCACCATGAACACTGAAGCTTTCTTT; CDR3aa: CASGAPAGTTMNTEAFF; abundance: .; v_gene: TRBV28; j_gene: TRBJ1-1; d_gene: .; len: 17
CDR3nt: TGCGCCAGCAGCTTCGGACTTGCCTCAGATACGCAGTATTTT; CDR3aa: CASSFGLASDTQYF; abundance: .; v_gene: TRBV5-1; j_gene: TRBJ2-3; d_gene: .; len: 14
CDR3nt: TGTGCCAGCACCCCGGACAGCACTGGAAACACCATATATTTT; CDR3aa: CASTPDSTGNTIYF; abundance: .; v_gene: TRBV28; j_gene: TRBJ1-3; d_gene: .; len: 14
CDR3nt: TGCAGCGACCGGGCCAAGCCCCTAGCGGGGGGCTCCTACGAGCAGTACTTC; CDR3aa: CSDRAKPLAGGSYEQYF; abundance: .; v_gene: TRBV29-1; j_gene: TRBJ2-7; d_gene: TRBD2; len: 17
CDR3nt: TGTGCCAGTGCCGACGGGACAGGGGGCTCCTACGAGCAGTACTTC; CDR3aa: CASADGTGGSYEQYF; abundance: few; v_gene: TRBV19; j_gene: TRBJ2-7; d_gene: TRBD1; len: 15
CDR3nt: TGTGCCAGCAGTTTTATTAGCAGGGGGAATCAGCCCCAGCATTTT; CDR3aa: CASSFISRGNQPQHF; abundance: .; v_gene: TRBV28; j_gene: TRBJ1-5; d_gene: TRBD1; len: 15
CDR3nt: TGTGCCAGCAGCTCCCAGGGGCTCCTCAGGGGCCCTGTGCATGGCTACACCTTC; CDR3aa: CASSSQGLLRGPVHGYTF; abundance: .; v_gene: TRBV7-2; j_gene: TRBJ1-2; d_gene: .; len: 18
CDR3nt: TGCGCCAGCAGCCAAGTGAGAGCCGGGATTCTCACAGATACGCAGTATTTT; CDR3aa: CASSQVRAGILTDTQYF; abundance: once; v_gene: TRBV4-1; j_gene: TRBJ2-3; d_gene: .; len: 17
CDR3nt: TGTGCCGGGGGGCTAGCGGGAGTATACGAGCAGTACTTC; CDR3aa: CAGGLAGVYEQYF; abundance: .; v_gene: TRBV6-1; j_gene: TRBJ2-7; d_gene: TRBD2; len: 13
CDR3nt: TGTGCCAGCACCGGGACTAGCGGGGAAGGGGAGCTGTTTTTT; CDR3aa: CASTGTSGEGELFF; abundance: .; v_gene: TRBV2; j_gene: TRBJ2-2; d_gene: TRBD2; len: 14
CDR3nt: TGTGCCAGCACCGCACCTAGCGGGAAGTACAATGAGCAGTTCTTC; CDR3aa: CASTAPSGKYNEQFF; abundance: .; v_gene: TRBV6-6; j_gene: TRBJ2-1; d_gene: TRBD2; len: 15
CDR3nt: TGCAGCGTGGATACTCCCCGGGCCGGGGAGCTGTTTTTT; CDR3aa: CSVDTPRAGELFF; abundance: .; v_gene: TRBV29-1; j_gene: TRBJ2-2; d_gene: .; len: 13
CDR3nt: TGCGCCAGCAGCCAGATGGGACAGAGTCTGAACACTGAAGCTTTCTTT; CDR3aa: CASSQMGQSLNTEAFF; abundance: .; v_gene: TRBV4-1; j_gene: TRBJ1-1; d_gene: TRBD1; len: 16